Listed below are T cell receptor beta chains from one sample, sequenced in a study of T cell responses to AZD1222 COVID-19 vaccine. This table comes from immunoSEQ multiplex PCR, and its TCRdb copy is limited to in-frame clones, with some not included. The sample includes over 150,000 clones, over 85% of them seen just once. Here the sequenced sample was peripheral blood, taken on day 0 of AZD1222 vaccination. The receptor set was obtained from an adult in good health. Both conserved end residues are part of each CDR3. A D gene is named only where the DNA matches it firmly. A row's size may be missing; if present it is once, few, many or a size class.

clone_size j_call d_call v_call cdr3_aa cdr3_nt
NA TRBJ2-4 NA TRBV4-1 CASSQDPQAKNIQYF TGCGCCAGCAGCCAAGATCCCCAAGCCAAAAACATTCAGTACTTC
NA TRBJ1-1 NA TRBV18 CASSPGEASTEAFF TGTGCCAGCTCACCAGGGGAAGCGAGCACTGAAGCTTTCTTT
NA TRBJ1-2 NA TRBV5-5 CASRQDTNYGYTF TGTGCCAGCCGACAAGATACTAACTATGGCTACACCTTC
few TRBJ2-7 TRBD1 TRBV5-1 CASSLGGTGSYEQYF TGCGCCAGCAGCTTGGGGGGGACAGGGTCCTACGAGCAGTACTTC
NA TRBJ1-1 TRBD1 TRBV24-1 CATSDSQGAGEAFF TGTGCCACCAGTGATTCCCAGGGGGCAGGTGAAGCTTTCTTT
once TRBJ1-2 NA TRBV5-1 CASSFGTIGTGYGYTF TGCGCCAGCAGCTTCGGGACTATTGGGACCGGCTATGGCTACACCTTC
NA TRBJ2-2 NA TRBV7-8 CASSPLSGELFF TGTGCCAGCAGCCCCCTAAGCGGGGAGCTGTTTTTT
once TRBJ2-3 NA TRBV7-2 CASSLGHSTSTDTQYF TGTGCCAGCAGCTTAGGGCATTCAACAAGCACAGATACGCAGTATTTT
NA TRBJ2-1 TRBD2 TRBV19 CASSIRESSGSRYNEQFF TGTGCCAGTAGTATAAGAGAGTCTAGCGGGAGCCGGTACAATGAGCAGTTCTTC
few TRBJ2-7 NA TRBV5-4 CASSVTGRFEQYF TGTGCCAGCAGTGTCACAGGAAGATTCGAGCAGTACTTC
NA TRBJ1-3 NA TRBV24-1 CATSDNDRRLENTIYF TGTGCCACCAGTGATAATGACAGGCGATTAGAAAACACCATATATTTT
NA TRBJ1-2 NA TRBV12-5 CASGLGMGDGYTF TGTGCTAGTGGTTTAGGCATGGGGGATGGCTACACCTTC
NA TRBJ1-1 TRBD1 TRBV7-3 CASSLTGTGPKGTEAFF TGTGCCAGCAGCTTAACCGGGACAGGGCCGAAGGGCACTGAAGCTTTCTTT
NA TRBJ2-1 TRBD1 TRBV27 CASSSRTGANEQFF TGTGCCAGCTCGAGTCGGACAGGGGCCAATGAGCAGTTCTTC
NA TRBJ1-4 NA TRBV7-9 CASSYEPKRLFF TGTGCCAGCAGCTATGAGCCTAAAAGACTGTTTTTT
NA TRBJ2-7 NA TRBV19 CASSIGLNSYEQYF TGTGCCAGTAGTATTGGGCTAAACTCCTACGAGCAGTACTTC
NA TRBJ2-2 NA TRBV7-3 CASSFADTGELFF TGTGCCAGCAGCTTCGCGGACACCGGGGAGCTGTTTTTT
NA TRBJ2-3 TRBD2 TRBV6-5 CASSLSGSSTDTQYF TGTGCCAGCAGTCTTAGCGGGAGTAGCACAGATACGCAGTATTTT